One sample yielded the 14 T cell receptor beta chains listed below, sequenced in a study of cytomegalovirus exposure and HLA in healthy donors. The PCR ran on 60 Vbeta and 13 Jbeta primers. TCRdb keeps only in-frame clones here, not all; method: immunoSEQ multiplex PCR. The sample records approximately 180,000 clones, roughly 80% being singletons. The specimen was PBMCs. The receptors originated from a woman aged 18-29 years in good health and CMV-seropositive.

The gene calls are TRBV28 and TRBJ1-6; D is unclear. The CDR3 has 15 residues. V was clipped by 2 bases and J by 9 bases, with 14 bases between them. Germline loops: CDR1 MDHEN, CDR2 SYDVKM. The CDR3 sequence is CASSLGRTRISPLHF. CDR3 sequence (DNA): TGTGCCAGCAGTTTAGGACGGACTAGGATTTCACCCCTCCACTTT.

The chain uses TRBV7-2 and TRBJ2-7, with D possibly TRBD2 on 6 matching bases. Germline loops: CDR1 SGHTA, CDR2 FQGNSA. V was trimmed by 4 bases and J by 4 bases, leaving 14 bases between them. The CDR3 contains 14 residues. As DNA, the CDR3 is TGTGCCAGCAGCTCCCAGGGAGGAGGATACGAGCAGTACTTC. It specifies CASSSQGGGYEQYF.

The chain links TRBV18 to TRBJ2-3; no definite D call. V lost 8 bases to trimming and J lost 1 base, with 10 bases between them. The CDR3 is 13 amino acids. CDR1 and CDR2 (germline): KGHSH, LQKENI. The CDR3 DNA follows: TGTGCCAGCGCTAGGAGAGGCACAGATACGCAGTATTTT. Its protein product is CASARRGTDTQYF.

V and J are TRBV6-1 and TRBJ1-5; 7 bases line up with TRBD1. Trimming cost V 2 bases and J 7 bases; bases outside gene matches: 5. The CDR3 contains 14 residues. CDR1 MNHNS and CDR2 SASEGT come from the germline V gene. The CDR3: CASSEPTGSQPQHF. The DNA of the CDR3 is TGTGCCAGCAGTGAACCGACAGGGTCCCAGCCCCAGCATTTT.

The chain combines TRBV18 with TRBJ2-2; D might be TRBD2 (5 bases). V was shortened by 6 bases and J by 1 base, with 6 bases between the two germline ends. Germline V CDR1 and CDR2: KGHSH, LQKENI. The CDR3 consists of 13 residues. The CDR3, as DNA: TGTGCCAGCTCGAGGGAGAACACCGGGGAGCTGTTTTTT. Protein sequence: CASSRENTGELFF.

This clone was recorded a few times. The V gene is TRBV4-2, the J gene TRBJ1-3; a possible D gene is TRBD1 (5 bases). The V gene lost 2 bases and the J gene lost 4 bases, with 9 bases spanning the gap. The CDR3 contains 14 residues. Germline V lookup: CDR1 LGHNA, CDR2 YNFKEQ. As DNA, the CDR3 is TGTGCCAGCAGCCAACCAGGGTCCGGAAACACCATATATTTT. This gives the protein CASSQPGSGNTIYF.

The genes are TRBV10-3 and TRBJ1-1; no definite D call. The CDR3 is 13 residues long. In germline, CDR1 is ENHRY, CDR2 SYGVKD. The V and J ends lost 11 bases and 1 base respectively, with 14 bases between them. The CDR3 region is CAFSRLPNTEAFF. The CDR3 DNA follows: TGTGCCTTCTCCCGACTCCCGAACACTGAAGCTTTCTTT.

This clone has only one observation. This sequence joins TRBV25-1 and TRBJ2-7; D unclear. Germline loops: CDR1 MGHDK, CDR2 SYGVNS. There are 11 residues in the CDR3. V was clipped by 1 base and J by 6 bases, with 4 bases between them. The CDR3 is CASSELSEQYF. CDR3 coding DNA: TGTGCCAGCAGTGAATTATCCGAGCAGTACTTC.

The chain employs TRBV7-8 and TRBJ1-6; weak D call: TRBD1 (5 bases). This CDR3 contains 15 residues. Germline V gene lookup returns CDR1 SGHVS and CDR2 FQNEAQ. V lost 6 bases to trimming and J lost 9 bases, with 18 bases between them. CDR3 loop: CASSPERGGSSPLHF. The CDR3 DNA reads TGTGCCAGCAGTCCCGAACGCGGGGGAAGTTCACCCCTCCACTTT.

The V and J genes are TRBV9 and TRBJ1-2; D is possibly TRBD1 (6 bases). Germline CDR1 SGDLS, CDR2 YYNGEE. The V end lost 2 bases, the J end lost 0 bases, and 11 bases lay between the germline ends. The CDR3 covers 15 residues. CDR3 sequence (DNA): TGTGCCAGCAGCGTGGACAGCGAATCTAACTATGGCTACACCTTC. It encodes CASSVDSESNYGYTF.

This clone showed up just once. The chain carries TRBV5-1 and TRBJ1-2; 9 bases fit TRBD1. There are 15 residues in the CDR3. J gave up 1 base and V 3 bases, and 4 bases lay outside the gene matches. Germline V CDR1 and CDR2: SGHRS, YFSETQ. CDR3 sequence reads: CASSSGTGINYGYTF. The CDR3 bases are TGCGCCAGCAGCTCGGGGACAGGGATTAACTATGGCTACACCTTC.

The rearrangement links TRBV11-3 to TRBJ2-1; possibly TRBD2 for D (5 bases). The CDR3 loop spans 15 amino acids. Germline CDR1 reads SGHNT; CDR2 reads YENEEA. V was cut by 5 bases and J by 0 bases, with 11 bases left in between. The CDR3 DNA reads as TGTGCCAGCAGCCTGGACTCTAGCTCCTACAATGAGCAGTTCTTC. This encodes CASSLDSSSYNEQFF.

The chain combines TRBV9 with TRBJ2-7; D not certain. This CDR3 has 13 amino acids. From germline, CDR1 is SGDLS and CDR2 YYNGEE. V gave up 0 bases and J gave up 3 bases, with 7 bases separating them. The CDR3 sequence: CASSVEPGYEQYF. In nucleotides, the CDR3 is TGTGCCAGCAGCGTAGAGCCCGGCTACGAGCAGTACTTC.

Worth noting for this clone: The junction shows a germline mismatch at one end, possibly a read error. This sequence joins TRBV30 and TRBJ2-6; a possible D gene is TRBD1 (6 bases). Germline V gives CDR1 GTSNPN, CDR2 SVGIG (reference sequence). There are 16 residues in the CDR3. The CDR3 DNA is TGTGCCTGGAGTGAACTGAGGGGGTCTGGGGCCAACGGCCTGACTTTC. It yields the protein CAWSELRGSGANGLTF.